This TCR beta chain stems from a study of CD8+CD57+ T cells in acquired aplastic anemia. For the study at large: Quantities of DNA derived from sorted CD4+ and CD8+ cells averaged approximately 3 ug. Reads per healthy sample averaged roughly 10 million (CD4+) and 11.0 million (CD8+).

J gave up 5 bases and V 5 bases, and 4 bases lay outside the gene matches. Germline CDR1 SGHVS, CDR2 FNYEAQ. CDR3 length: 13 residues. In regard to this clonotype: Its cognate antigen is unknown.

Study-wide results and limits: The number of CD8+ CDR3 sequences shared by patients and controls was about 27. Levels of CD8+ Simpson's diversity were not significantly distinct in patients versus controls.

Genomic DNA templated the TCR beta VDJ and CDR3 profiling. TCRdb independently ran MiXCR on the reads; one entry per CDR3 protein. The data show approximately 200,000 distinct CDR3 sequences, approximately 49% seen once. Input material: sorted CD4+, CD8+, or CD8+CD57+ T cells (not recorded which) from PBMCs. The chain links TRBV7-6 to TRBJ2-5; 8 bases map to TRBD1. The receptor was isolated from a human donor in good health, serving as a control. DNA for the CDR3: TGTGCCAGCAGCCTCAGGACAGGGGAGACCCAGTACTTC. This codes for CASSLRTGETQYF. Variable domain in full (rest from reference TRBV7-6 and TRBJ2-5): GAGVSQSPRYKVTKRGQDVALRCDPISGHVSLYWYRQALGQGPEFLTYFNYEAQQDKSGLPNDRFSAERPEGSISTLTIQRTEQRDSAMYRCASSLRTGETQYFGPGTRLLVL.